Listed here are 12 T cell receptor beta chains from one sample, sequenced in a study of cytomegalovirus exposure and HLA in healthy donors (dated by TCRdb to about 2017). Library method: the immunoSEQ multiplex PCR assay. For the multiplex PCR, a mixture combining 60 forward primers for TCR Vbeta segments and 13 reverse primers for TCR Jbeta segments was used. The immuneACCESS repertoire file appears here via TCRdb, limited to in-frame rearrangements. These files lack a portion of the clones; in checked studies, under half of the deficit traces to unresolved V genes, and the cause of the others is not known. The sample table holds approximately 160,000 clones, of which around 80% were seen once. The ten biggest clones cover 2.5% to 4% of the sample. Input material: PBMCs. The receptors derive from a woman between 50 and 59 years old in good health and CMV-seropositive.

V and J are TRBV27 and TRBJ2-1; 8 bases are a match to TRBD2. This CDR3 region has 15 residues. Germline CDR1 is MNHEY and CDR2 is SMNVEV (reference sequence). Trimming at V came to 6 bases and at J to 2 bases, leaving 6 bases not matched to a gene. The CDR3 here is CASSRSGTPYNEQFF. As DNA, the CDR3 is TGTGCCAGCAGCCGTAGCGGGACGCCCTACAATGAGCAGTTCTTC.

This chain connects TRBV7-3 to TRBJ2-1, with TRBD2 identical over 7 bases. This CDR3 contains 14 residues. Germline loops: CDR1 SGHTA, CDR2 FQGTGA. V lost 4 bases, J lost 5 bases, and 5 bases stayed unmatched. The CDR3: CASSSGTTNNEQFF. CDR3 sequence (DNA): TGTGCCAGCAGCTCCGGGACTACTAACAATGAGCAGTTCTTC.

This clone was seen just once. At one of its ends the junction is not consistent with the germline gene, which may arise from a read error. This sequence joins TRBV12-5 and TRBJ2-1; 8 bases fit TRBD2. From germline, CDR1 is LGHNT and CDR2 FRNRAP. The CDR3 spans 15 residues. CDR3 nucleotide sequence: TGTGCTAGTGGCCCGGGACTAGTCTCCTACACTGAGCAGTTCTTC. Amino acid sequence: CASGPGLVSYTEQFF.

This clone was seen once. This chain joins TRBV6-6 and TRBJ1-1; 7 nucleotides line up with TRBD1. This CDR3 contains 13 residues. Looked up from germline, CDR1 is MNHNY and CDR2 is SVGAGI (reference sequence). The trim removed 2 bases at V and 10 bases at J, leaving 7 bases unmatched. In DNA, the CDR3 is TGTGCCAGCAGTTACGGGCAGGGGGTTGGAGCTTTCTTT. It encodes CASSYGQGVGAFF.

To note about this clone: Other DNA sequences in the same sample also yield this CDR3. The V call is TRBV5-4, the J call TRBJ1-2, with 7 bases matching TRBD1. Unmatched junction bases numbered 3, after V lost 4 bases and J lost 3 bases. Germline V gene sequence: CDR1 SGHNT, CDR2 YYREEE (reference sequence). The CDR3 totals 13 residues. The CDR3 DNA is TGTGCCAGCAGCCTAACAGGGGACTATGGCTACACCTTC. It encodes CASSLTGDYGYTF.

The CDR3 protein is CASSPPGRGAGEQFF. CDR3 DNA: TGTGCCAGCAGTCCCCCCGGGCGGGGGGCAGGTGAGCAGTTCTTC. The chain is built from TRBV6-5 and TRBJ2-1; 8 bases map to TRBD2. In germline, CDR1 is MNHEY, CDR2 SVGAGI. The junction had 12 bases not matched to a gene; V was cut back by 5 bases and J by 9 bases. The CDR3 runs to 15 residues.

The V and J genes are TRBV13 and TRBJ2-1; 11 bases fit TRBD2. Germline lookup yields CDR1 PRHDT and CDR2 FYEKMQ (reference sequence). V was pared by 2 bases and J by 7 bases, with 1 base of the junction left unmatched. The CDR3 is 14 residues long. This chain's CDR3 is CASSLLAGGNEQFF. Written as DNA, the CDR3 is TGTGCCAGCAGCTTACTAGCGGGGGGAAATGAGCAGTTCTTC. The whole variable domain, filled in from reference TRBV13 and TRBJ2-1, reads AAGVIQSPRHLIKEKRETATLKCYPIPRHDTVYWYQQGPGQDPQFLISFYEKMQSDKGSIPDRFSAQQFSDYHSELNMSSLELGDSALYFCASSLLAGGNEQFFGPGTRLTVL.

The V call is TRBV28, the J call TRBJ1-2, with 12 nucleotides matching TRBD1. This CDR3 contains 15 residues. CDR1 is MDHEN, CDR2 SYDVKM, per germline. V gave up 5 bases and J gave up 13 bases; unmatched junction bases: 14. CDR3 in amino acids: CASSPTTGTGGPPTF. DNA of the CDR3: TGTGCCAGCAGTCCAACTACCGGGACAGGGGGCCCACCCACCTTC.

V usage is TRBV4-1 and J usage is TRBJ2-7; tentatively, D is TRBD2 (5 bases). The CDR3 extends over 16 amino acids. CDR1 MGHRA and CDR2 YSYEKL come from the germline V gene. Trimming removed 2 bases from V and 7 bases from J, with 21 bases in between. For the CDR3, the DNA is TGCGCCAGCAGCCAATACCGAGGGTTTGGCCTGGGGGAGCAGTACTTC. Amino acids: CASSQYRGFGLGEQYF.

CDR3 in DNA: TGTGCCAGTAGTATTTACGACACAGGCAGCAATCAGCCCCAGCATTTT. It encodes CASSIYDTGSNQPQHF. This chain links TRBV19 with TRBJ1-5, with D possibly matching TRBD1 (5 bases). V shed 3 bases and J shed 1 base, with 13 bases lying between them. There are 16 residues in the CDR3. Germline V gives CDR1 LNHDA, CDR2 SQIVND (reference sequence). Supplemented by reference TRBV19 and TRBJ1-5, the full variable domain reads DGGITQSPKYLFRKEGQNVTLSCEQNLNHDAMYWYRQDPGQGLRLIYYSQIVNDFQKGDIAEGYSVSREKKESFPLTVTSAQKNPTAFYLCASSIYDTGSNQPQHFGDGTRLSIL.

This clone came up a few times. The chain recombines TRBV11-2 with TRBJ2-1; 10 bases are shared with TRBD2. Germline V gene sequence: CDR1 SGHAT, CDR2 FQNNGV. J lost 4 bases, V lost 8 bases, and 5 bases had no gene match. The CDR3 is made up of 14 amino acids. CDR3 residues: CASVGTSVYNEQFF. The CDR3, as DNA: TGTGCCAGCGTCGGGACTAGCGTATACAATGAGCAGTTCTTC.

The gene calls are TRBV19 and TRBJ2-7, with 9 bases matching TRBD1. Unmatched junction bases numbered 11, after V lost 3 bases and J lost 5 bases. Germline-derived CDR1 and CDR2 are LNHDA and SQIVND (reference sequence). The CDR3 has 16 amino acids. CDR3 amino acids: CASSIAGTGRSHEQYF. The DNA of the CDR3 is TGTGCCAGTAGTATTGCGGGGACAGGGCGATCCCACGAGCAGTACTTC.